This record concerns one T cell receptor beta chain sequence. This clonotype appeared many times. Its antigen is still unknown. The sample holds no much larger clone one base away, and base qualities are not on file. TCR beta CDR3 regions were amplified from RNA transcripts for repertoire sequencing. The first round was an RT-PCR using HTBI primers with the Qiagen OneStep RT-PCR kit, and this first round was followed by a second-round multiplex PCR, then size selection and purification. The libraries underwent paired-end sequencing with 100 bp reads on an Illumina HiSeq2000. Turning to the authors' computational methods: Reads were processed with SOAPnuke, discarding reads with adapters, uncalled bases, mean Phred below 15, or no exact constant-primer or identifier match. COPE v1.2.5 was used to merge high-quality paired reads. Unique nucleotide sequences were defined as clonotypes and aligned to IMGT TRB V, D and J references using MiTCR v1.1. The analysis was limited to V-J combinations with a frequency above 0.0001, which together covered roughly 99% of the repertoires. A TCR clonal expansion and chaos score per V-J combination was defined as the ratio of F50 clonal expansion to chaos observed in the TCRdist matrix. Welch's t-statistics and random forest were used to reduce the features to about a dozen V-J combinations, which were then used as input to a naive Bayes classifier. The Morisita-Horn index was used to measure how similar the thyroid and blood repertoires were. TCRdb passed the public sequencing reads through fastp at Q25 and MiXCR, retaining productive beta sequences. Entries are consolidated by CDR3 protein sequence, retaining the most common genes and DNA. The V and J calls here are based on TCRdb, not the publication. Counted in this sample were around 1,200,000 distinct CDR3 sequences; roughly 35% of them appeared once. Together, the top ten hold over 8.5% of the sample.

From the cysteine up to the phenylalanine, the CDR3 has a length of 14 residues. Solely the CDR3 DNA is kept, with 42 bases framed from the first base. CDR1 and CDR2 are read off the germline V gene as SGHTA and FQGNSA. Trimming takes 3 bases from V and 2 bases from J, and the germline ends sit 11 bases apart. Hyperthyroidism patients were newly diagnosed, were aged 18 to 65 years, and had a disease duration under 2 months. Patients with other autoimmune diseases, uncontrolled infections, pregnancy or lactation were excluded from the study. Diagnosis relied on clinical symptoms, serum thyroxine, TRAb, thyroid ultrasound and orbital computed tomography. Trizol reagent was used to extract the total RNA, and its quality was then checked on an Agilent 2100 Bioanalyzer. This entry is derived from a study of Graves' ophthalmopathy and Graves' hyperthyroidism (dated by TCRdb to about 2018). With respect to the entire study: Stable hyperthyroidism was defined as no progression to ophthalmopathy within 18 months of follow-up. The study used signatures of the TCR beta repertoire to tell Graves' ophthalmopathy apart from Graves' hyperthyroidism and to predict which patients would progress to ophthalmopathy. In total, approximately 140 blood samples were TCR-sequenced: fewer than 50 ophthalmopathy, 80 or so hyperthyroidism and about 17 hyperthyroidism-to-ophthalmopathy patients. To explore V-J signatures that distinguish ophthalmopathy from hyperthyroidism, a discovery set of 95 to 100 patients was enrolled, made up of more than 40 with ophthalmopathy and roughly 57 with stable hyperthyroidism. An independent validation cohort comprised some 18 hyperthyroidism patients and 15 to 17 patients who later progressed from hyperthyroidism to ophthalmopathy. T-cell repertoires of thyroid tissue and blood were compared in over 5 hyperthyroidism patients. After sampling, hyperthyroidism patients received methimazole starting at 30 mg daily, and ophthalmopathy patients received high-dose intravenous methylprednisolone. Overall results and qualifications from the work: Sample size was not predetermined statistically, and investigators were not blinded to group allocation. In validation, the model predicted ophthalmopathy progression with less than 71% sensitivity and about 73% specificity; around twelve predicted patients were CT-confirmed with GO in a median of around 6.5 months. In cross-validation, the 13-signature model distinguished ophthalmopathy from stable hyperthyroidism with about 90% sensitivity and around 82% specificity, and in the test set the corresponding values were around 78% and 73%. Most expanded thyroid clonotypes with frequency above 0.001 were also detected in blood, suggesting blood repertoires may reflect the thyroid immune response.

Sequenced material: peripheral blood or thyroid tissue (not recorded which). This sequence uses TRBV7-2 and TRBJ2-7, and TRBD1 may be the D gene, going by 6 matching bases. This sequence originates from an adult man with Graves' hyperthyroidism. The bases are TGTGCCAGCAGCTTTCAACAGGGACCCTACGAGCAGTACTTC. It translates to CASSFQQGPYEQYF.